This T cell receptor beta chain was obtained from a study of tumor-infiltrating lymphocytes in localized non-small cell lung cancer. Background on the study: Patients included smokers and never-smokers with various histologies, some sampled after neoadjuvant chemotherapy. From each patient, both tumor and uninvolved lung, non-adjacent to tumor, were sampled.

General study findings and limits: IM1 and IM2 tumors showed no difference in T-cell fraction.

TCRdb's table, derived via immunoSEQ multiplex PCR, lists solely in-frame clones and lacks some. The sample consists of around 8,900 clones, more than 70% of them appearing once. The CDR3 totals 13 residues. Regarding this clone: Its antigen remains unidentified.

The sample comprised lung tumor tissue. The sequence derives from a human donor with non-small cell lung cancer. V usage is TRBV21-1 and J usage is TRBJ2-1; the D call TRBD2 from the table was never checked on the DNA. TRBV21-1 is a pseudogene locus. CDR3 bases: TGTGCCAGCAGACGGAGCGTGAACAATGAGCAGTTCTTC. Its protein product is CASRRSVNNEQFF.